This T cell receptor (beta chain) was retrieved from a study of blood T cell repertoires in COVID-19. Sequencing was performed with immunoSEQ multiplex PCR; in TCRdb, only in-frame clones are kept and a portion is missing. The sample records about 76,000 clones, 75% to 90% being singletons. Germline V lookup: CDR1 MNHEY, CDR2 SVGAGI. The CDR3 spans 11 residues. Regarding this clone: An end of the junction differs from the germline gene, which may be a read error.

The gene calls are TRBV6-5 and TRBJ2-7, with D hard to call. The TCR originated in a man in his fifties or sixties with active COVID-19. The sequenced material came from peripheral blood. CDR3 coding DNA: TGTGCCAGCAGTTACTCGGGCAGCACAGTTTTC. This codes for CASSYSGSTVF.